This is a list of T cell receptor beta chains from one sample in a study of blood T cell repertoires in COVID-19. Data came from immunoSEQ multiplex PCR; TCRdb stores just in-frame clones and leaves some out. The data show fewer than 250,000 clones, approximately 90% seen once. Material: peripheral blood. The receptors were sampled from a man aged 60 to 69 with COVID-19, enrolled during active disease. The CDR3 runs from the conserved cysteine through the conserved F or W. D genes are given only for firm matches. The listing skips clone size in some rows; elsewhere it reads once, few, many or a size class.

j_call,d_call,clone_size,v_call,cdr3_nt,cdr3_aa
TRBJ2-7,TRBD2,NA,TRBV2,TGTGCCAGCAGTGGCGATGGACTAGTCTACGAGCAGTACTTC,CASSGDGLVYEQYF
TRBJ2-1,TRBD2,NA,TRBV6-5,TGTGCCAGCAGTTACTCTTCTAGCGGGAACAATGAGCAGTTCTTC,CASSYSSSGNNEQFF
TRBJ2-2,TRBD2,NA,TRBV30,TGTGCCTGGATGTTGCGAAGAACTAGCGGGAGAGATTTAGGGGAGCTGTTTTTT,CAWMLRRTSGRDLGELFF
TRBJ1-1,NA,NA,TRBV3-1/TRBV3-2,TGTGCCAGCAGCCAATCCCAGGGCGCCGGAGCTTTCTTT,CASSQSQGAGAFF
TRBJ2-2,TRBD1,few,TRBV5-1,TGCGCCAGCAGCTTGGTGACAGGGGTCGCCACCGGGGAGCTGTTTTTT,CASSLVTGVATGELFF
TRBJ1-3,NA,few,TRBV4-1,TGCGCCAGCAGCCAAGATCGTCCTAACTCTGGAAACACCATATATTTT,CASSQDRPNSGNTIYF
TRBJ1-1,TRBD1,NA,TRBV6-2/TRBV6-3,TGTGCCAGCAGCCGGGACAGGACTGCGACGAACACTGAAGCTTTCTTT,CASSRDRTATNTEAFF
TRBJ2-5,TRBD2,NA,TRBV18,TGTGCCAGCTCAGGGACTAGCGGATACCAAGAGACCCAGTACTTC,CASSGTSGYQETQYF
TRBJ1-2,NA,NA,TRBV28,TGTGCCAGCAGCCCGGGGGGGACTAACTATGGCTACACCTTC,CASSPGGTNYGYTF
TRBJ2-3,TRBD2,NA,TRBV3-1/TRBV3-2,TGTGCCAGCAGCCAAGAGATTAGCGGGGCTAGCACAGATACGCAGTATTTT,CASSQEISGASTDTQYF
TRBJ2-5,TRBD1,NA,TRBV11-2,TGTGCCAGCTCCTCCCCGACAGGGGCGGGGGAGACCCAGTACTTC,CASSSPTGAGETQYF
TRBJ2-3,TRBD1,NA,TRBV5-1,TGCGCCAGCAGCTTGGCCGGACAGGGTACCACAGATACGCAGTATTTT,CASSLAGQGTTDTQYF
TRBJ1-6,NA,NA,TRBV7-2,TGTGCCAGCAGCTCGTTCCGGGGGAATAATTCACCCCTCCACTTT,CASSSFRGNNSPLHF
TRBJ1-1,NA,NA,TRBV5-4,TGTGCCAGCAGCTTGGTACAGTCTGAAGCTTTCTTT,CASSLVQSEAFF
TRBJ1-3,NA,NA,TRBV7-8,TGTGCCAGCAGCCCGCAGGTCGCTAAAGGAAACACCATATATTTT,CASSPQVAKGNTIYF
TRBJ1-1,NA,NA,TRBV18,TGTGCCAGCTCACCCGAACAGGGCAAGAACACTGAAGCTTTCTTT,CASSPEQGKNTEAFF
TRBJ2-3,TRBD2,NA,TRBV28,TGTGCCAGCAGTTACTCTAGCGGGAGAGGGGATACGCAGTATTTT,CASSYSSGRGDTQYF
TRBJ2-7,TRBD2,once,TRBV28,TGTGCCAGCAGTCCGACATGGGCGGGAGGATCCTACGAGCAGTACTTC,CASSPTWAGGSYEQYF
TRBJ2-3,NA,NA,TRBV3-1/TRBV3-2,TGTGCCAGCAGCCGCCTCCCTGAGGTGTCGAAGGGCACAGATACGCAGTATTTT,CASSRLPEVSKGTDTQYF
TRBJ1-5,TRBD1,NA,TRBV7-8,TGTGCCAGCAGCTCATTCAGGGGGAGCAATCAGCCCCAGCATTTT,CASSSFRGSNQPQHF
TRBJ2-5,NA,NA,TRBV10-3,TGTGCCATCAGTGACGCACGCCAGGGTTCGGAGACCCAGTACTTC,CAISDARQGSETQYF
TRBJ2-1,NA,NA,TRBV29-1,TGCAGCGTTGGAGACAGAACCTACAATGAGCAGTTCTTC,CSVGDRTYNEQFF
TRBJ2-7,TRBD1,NA,TRBV14,TGTGCCAGCAGCCATTCGGACAGGCACCAATTTTACTACGAGCAGTACTTC,CASSHSDRHQFYYEQYF
TRBJ2-2,NA,NA,TRBV21-1,TGTGCCAGCAGCGGACGACTAGCGGGAGTAACCGGGGAGCTGTTTTTT,CASSGRLAGVTGELFF
TRBJ2-3,NA,NA,TRBV7-8,TGTGCCAGCAGCCTCGGTGGGTGGCGGCCAGATACGCAGTATTTT,CASSLGGWRPDTQYF
TRBJ2-1,TRBD2,NA,TRBV4-2,TGTGCCAGCAGCCAAGGACTAGCGCTCAACAATGAGCAGTTCTTC,CASSQGLALNNEQFF
TRBJ2-3,NA,NA,TRBV9,TGTGCCAGCAGCGTAAGGAGCGGGAGCACAGATACGCAGTATTTT,CASSVRSGSTDTQYF
TRBJ1-4,NA,NA,TRBV30,TGTGCCTGGAGTGTACAGTTCAATGAAAAACTGTTTTTT,CAWSVQFNEKLFF
TRBJ1-2,TRBD1,NA,TRBV11-2,TGTGCCAGCAGCTTGGGACTCGGGACAGGGGCTACCACTGGCGGCTACACCTTC,CASSLGLGTGATTGGYTF
TRBJ2-2,NA,NA,TRBV4-3,TGCGCCAGCAGCCAACAGGGGCCCTCCACCGGGGAGCTGTTTTTT,CASSQQGPSTGELFF
TRBJ2-7,NA,NA,TRBV7-8,TGTGCCAGCAGCTTAGCCCCGGGCGAGCAGTACTTC,CASSLAPGEQYF
TRBJ2-7,TRBD1,NA,TRBV11-2,TGTGCCAGCAGCTTTACCAGGACAGGGGGCTACGAGCAGTACTTC,CASSFTRTGGYEQYF
TRBJ2-3,TRBD2,NA,TRBV18,TGTGCCAGCTCACCACTAGCGGGAAGCACAGATACGCAGTATTTT,CASSPLAGSTDTQYF
TRBJ2-7,TRBD2,NA,TRBV5-4,TGTGCCAGCAGTTCCACTAGCGGCTCACACCACCTCGAGCAGTACTTC,CASSSTSGSHHLEQYF
TRBJ2-2,TRBD1,NA,TRBV9,TGTGCCAGCAGCGTAGGCCCAGGGGGGAACACCGGGGAGCTGTTTTTT,CASSVGPGGNTGELFF
TRBJ1-2,NA,NA,TRBV6-4,TGTGCCAGCAGCCCTGACAGTACCGACTATGGCTACACCTTC,CASSPDSTDYGYTF
TRBJ1-1,NA,NA,TRBV7-9,TGTGCCAGCAGCTTAATGGGGGCAGCCGGCACTGAAGCTTTCTTT,CASSLMGAAGTEAFF
TRBJ1-2,NA,NA,TRBV5-4,TGTGCCAGCAGCTTGGATCAGGGGAGCTATGGCTACACCTTC,CASSLDQGSYGYTF
TRBJ2-1,TRBD2,NA,TRBV7-3,TGTGCCAGCAGCTATAGCGGGGAAAGGTACAATGAGCAGTTCTTC,CASSYSGERYNEQFF
TRBJ2-1,TRBD2,NA,TRBV19,TGTGCCAGTAGTATGGGCAGGACTAGCGGGAGCAATGAGCAGTTCTTC,CASSMGRTSGSNEQFF
TRBJ1-4,TRBD1,once,TRBV18,TGTGCCAGCTCTGGGACAGGGGTGGAAAAACTGTTTTTT,CASSGTGVEKLFF
TRBJ1-1,NA,NA,TRBV4-1,TGCGCCAGCAGCCCGCGGGGGGACACTGAAGCTTTCTTT,CASSPRGDTEAFF
TRBJ1-3,TRBD1,NA,TRBV7-2,TGTGCCAGCAGCTTAGGACAGGGCTTAACTGGAAACACCATATATTTT,CASSLGQGLTGNTIYF
TRBJ2-5,TRBD1,NA,TRBV30,TGTGCCTGGAGTGATTGGGACAGGGGAGAGACCCAGTACTTC,CAWSDWDRGETQYF
TRBJ1-1,NA,once,TRBV11-2,TGTGCCAGCAGCCTCGGGGTGAACACTGAAGCTTTCTTT,CASSLGVNTEAFF